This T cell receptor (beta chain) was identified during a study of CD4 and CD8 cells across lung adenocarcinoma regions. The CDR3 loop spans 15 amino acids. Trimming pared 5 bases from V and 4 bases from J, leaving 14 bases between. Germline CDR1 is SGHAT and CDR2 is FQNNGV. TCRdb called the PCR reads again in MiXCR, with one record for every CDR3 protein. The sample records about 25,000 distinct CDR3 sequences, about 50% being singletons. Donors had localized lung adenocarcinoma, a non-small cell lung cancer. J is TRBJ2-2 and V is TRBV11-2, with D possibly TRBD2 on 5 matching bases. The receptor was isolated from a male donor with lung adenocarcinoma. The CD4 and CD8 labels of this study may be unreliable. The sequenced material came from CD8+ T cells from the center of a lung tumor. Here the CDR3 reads CASSGTRDGTGELFF. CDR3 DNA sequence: TGTGCCAGCAGCGGCACGAGGGATGGCACCGGGGAGCTGTTTTTT.